The present entry profiles one T cell receptor beta chain with its context. Its target is unknown. Template switching appended UMIs that held a 6-nucleotide sample barcode. Each CDR3 protein gets one entry in TCRdb, which reprocessed the 5' RACE reads and gives no DNA. The listing contains roughly 330,000 distinct CDR3 sequences. This entry comes from a study of monozygotic twins with inflammatory bowel disease. Regarding the study as a whole: TCRbeta diversity (inverse Simpson) was lower in IBD patients than in healthy co-twins. Discordant twins showed the same repertoire similarity as concordant twins, possibly from limited power.

Germline lookup yields CDR1 DFQATT and CDR2 SNEGSKA (reference sequence). The CDR3 extends over 12 amino acids. The sample taken for sequencing was blood. The V and J genes are TRBV20-1 and TRBJ2-1. The sequence derives from a human donor with ulcerative colitis or Crohn's disease, or a healthy co-twin of an affected twin (not recorded which). CDR3 sequence reads: CSAKLRNNEQFF.